These 32 T cell receptor beta chains share one sample of origin, sequenced in a study of T cell responses to AZD1222 COVID-19 vaccine. Repertoires were generated with immunoSEQ multiplex PCR, while TCRdb's copy carries only in-frame clones and drops some. In the table there are about 100,000 clones, 88% of which are singletons. Sequences were derived from peripheral blood, sampled on day 0 of AZD1222 vaccination. The receptors come from an adult in good health.

The chain recombines TRBV7-5 with TRBJ1-1; the table calls TRBD1, which could not be checked here. TRBV7-5 is a recognized pseudogene. The CDR3 has 16 residues. In DNA, the CDR3 is TGTGCCAGAATACCCGGGACAGGGGGCCGGGGCACTGAAGCTTTCTTT. It codes for CARIPGTGGRGTEAFF.

The chain carries TRBV18 and TRBJ1-2; unclear D gene. This CDR3 region has 12 residues. V dropped 3 bases and J dropped 14 bases, with 16 bases sitting between them. The germline gives CDR1 KGHSH, CDR2 LQKENI. The CDR3 sequence is CASSPNQDETTF. For the CDR3, the DNA is TGTGCCAGCTCACCCAACCAGGACGAGACTACCTTC. Complete variable domain (other parts from reference TRBV18 and TRBJ1-2): NAGVMQNPRHLVRRRGQEARLRCSPMKGHSHVYWYRQLPEEGLKFMVYLQKENIIDESGMPKERFSAEFPKEGPSILRIQQVVRGDSAAYFCASSPNQDETTFGSGTRLTVV.

This chain joins TRBV27 and TRBJ1-6, with D perhaps matching TRBD1 (5 bases). Germline V gives CDR1 MNHEY, CDR2 SMNVEV (reference sequence). Between the trimmed V and J ends, which lost 5 bases and 7 bases, there was a span of 15 bases. This CDR3 spans 15 amino acids. For the CDR3, the DNA is TGTGCCAGCAGTCAGAGTAGGGGCGGGAATTCACCCCTCCACTTT. Protein sequence: CASSQSRGGNSPLHF.

Only one count was recorded for this clone. The gene calls are TRBV16 and TRBJ1-1; D call uncertain. Germline CDR1 KGHSY, CDR2 FQNENV. The CDR3 runs 16 residues. V was cut by 2 bases and J by 5 bases, with 18 bases left in between. CDR3 in amino acids: CASSQASLWGWTEAFF. CDR3 nucleotide sequence: TGTGCCAGCAGCCAAGCCTCCCTCTGGGGATGGACTGAAGCTTTCTTT.

This clone was seen only a few times. V usage is TRBV30 and J usage is TRBJ2-6; D might be TRBD2 (6 bases). Germline V lookup: CDR1 GTSNPN, CDR2 SVGIG (reference sequence). The V and J ends lost 8 bases and 0 bases respectively, with 17 bases between them. The CDR3 runs to 16 residues. The CDR3 bases are TGTGCCGGAGGGGCAGTGAAAGACTCTGGGGCCAACGTCCTGACTTTC. Residues: CAGGAVKDSGANVLTF.

The genes are TRBV3-1 (or the pseudogene TRBV3-2) and TRBJ1-3; possible D gene TRBD1, 5 bases. Germline V gives CDR1 LGHDT, CDR2 YNNKEL (reference sequence). The V and J ends lost 9 bases and 7 bases respectively, with 25 bases between them. The CDR3 covers 16 residues. DNA for the CDR3: TGTGCCAGATACCGGGACCAAGATCCTAGGTCGAACACCATATATTTT. Amino acids: CARYRDQDPRSNTIYF.

The V gene is TRBV11-1, the J gene TRBJ2-5, with TRBD2 matching over 8 bases. In germline, CDR1 is SGHAT, CDR2 FQDESV (reference sequence). Trimming cost V 4 bases and J 5 bases; bases outside gene matches: 12. The CDR3 has 16 residues. The CDR3 nucleotides read TGTGCCAGCAGCTCGAGATACGGGAGGGCGGGGGAGACCCAGTACTTC. This codes for CASSSRYGRAGETQYF.

V is TRBV19 and J is TRBJ1-1; D ambiguous. The CDR3 runs 14 residues. The V end was cut by 6 bases, the J end by 4 bases, with 15 bases between. Looked up from germline, CDR1 is LNHDA and CDR2 is SQIVND (reference sequence). CDR3 sequence: CASSSSVVSTEAFF. CDR3 DNA: TGTGCCAGTAGCTCCAGTGTGGTGAGCACTGAAGCTTTCTTT. Looking up the rest from reference TRBV19 and TRBJ1-1 gives the full variable domain: DGGITQSPKYLFRKEGQNVTLSCEQNLNHDAMYWYRQDPGQGLRLIYYSQIVNDFQKGDIAEGYSVSREKKESFPLTVTSAQKNPTAFYLCASSSSVVSTEAFFGQGTRLTVV.

V is TRBV29-1 and J is TRBJ2-3; weak D call: TRBD2 (6 bases). Trimming removed 4 bases at V and 2 bases at J, with 7 bases between. Germline V gene lookup returns CDR1 SQVTM and CDR2 ANQGSEA. This CDR3 comprises 12 residues. The CDR3, as DNA: TGCAGCGTTGGCGGGGCCACAGATACGCAGTATTTT. As protein: CSVGGATDTQYF.

The chain combines TRBV7-8 with TRBJ2-1, with D uncertain. CDR1 and CDR2 from the germline V gene are SGHVS and FQNEAQ. The CDR3 has 12 amino acids. The V end was cut by 5 bases, the J end by 6 bases, with 8 bases between. The CDR3 loop is CASSPDFNEQFF. The CDR3 nucleotides read TGTGCCAGCAGCCCGGATTTCAATGAGCAGTTCTTC. Together with reference TRBV7-8 and TRBJ2-1, the CDR3 gives the full variable domain: GAGVSQSPRYKVAKRGQDVALRCDPISGHVSLFWYQQALGQGPEFLTYFQNEAQLDKSGLPSDRFFAERPEGSVSTLKIQRTQQEDSAVYLCASSPDFNEQFFGPGTRLTVL.

The chain joins TRBV5-1 to TRBJ2-2, with no clear D. The germline V gene has CDR1 SGHRS and CDR2 YFSETQ. With 4 bases removed from V and 0 bases from J, the gap between germline ends came to 7 bases. This CDR3 has 14 residues. The CDR3 region has the DNA TGCGCCAGCAGCGCTGGGGCGAACACCGGGGAGCTGTTTTTT. This sequence encodes CASSAGANTGELFF.

The rearrangement uses TRBV4-3 and TRBJ1-2; D unclear. Trimming left V 0 bases short and J 5 bases short, with 13 bases between. Per the germline V gene, CDR1 is LGHNA and CDR2 is YSLEER. CDR3 length equals 15 residues. CDR3 nucleotide sequence: TGCGCCAGCAGCCAAGATCCAGAGGGAGGGTATGGCTACACCTTC. This sequence encodes CASSQDPEGGYGYTF.

The chain couples TRBV7-6 to TRBJ1-1; 7 bases match TRBD1. CDR3 length: 15 amino acids. The germline V gene has CDR1 SGHVS and CDR2 FNYEAQ. After removal of 5 bases from V and 1 base from J, the junction contained 7 bases not matched to a gene. The CDR3 loop reads CASSNRQGGNTEAFF. CDR3 DNA: TGTGCCAGCAGCAACAGACAGGGTGGGAACACTGAAGCTTTCTTT.

The V gene is TRBV4-1, the J gene TRBJ1-2; D unclear. The germline V gene has CDR1 MGHRA and CDR2 YSYEKL. This CDR3 has 15 amino acids. Trimming removed 4 bases at V and 2 bases at J, with 14 bases between. Here the CDR3 reads CASSLSLHDNYGYTF. CDR3 nucleotides: TGCGCCAGCAGCCTTTCCTTACATGACAACTATGGCTACACCTTC.

V gene TRBV6-5 combines with J gene TRBJ2-7; unclear D gene. Germline V gene data show CDR1 as MNHEY and CDR2 as SVGAGI. CDR3 size: 13 residues. Trimming cost V 2 bases and J 2 bases, with 7 bases left between them. The CDR3 bases are TGTGCCAGCAGTTACGGTCGTACCTACGAGCAGTACTTC. Its protein is CASSYGRTYEQYF.

This chain joins TRBV30 and TRBJ1-3; D call uncertain. V dropped 2 bases and J dropped 4 bases, with 15 bases sitting between them. The CDR3 consists of 15 residues. CDR1 and CDR2 (germline): GTSNPN, SVGIG (reference sequence). For the CDR3, the DNA is TGTGCCTGGAGTCCACCGAGGTGGCCCGGAAACACCATATATTTT. As protein: CAWSPPRWPGNTIYF. The full variable domain, rest sourced from reference TRBV30 and TRBJ1-3, is SQTIHQWPATLVQPVGSPLSLECTVEGTSNPNLYWYRQAAGRGLQLLFYSVGIGQISSEVPQNLSASRPQDRQFILSSKKLLLSDSGFYLCAWSPPRWPGNTIYFGEGSWLTVV.

The chain employs TRBV15 and TRBJ1-2; TRBD1 matches at 7 bases. CDR1 and CDR2 from the germline V gene are LNHNV and YYDKDF (reference sequence). With 5 bases clipped from V and 5 bases from J, the junction kept 11 bases outside the gene matches. The CDR3 length is 15 residues. The CDR3: CATSQQGGARYGYTF. DNA for the CDR3: TGTGCCACCAGCCAACAAGGGGGCGCGAGGTATGGCTACACCTTC.

This chain links TRBV7-6 with TRBJ1-6; 8 nucleotides align to TRBD1. There are 17 residues in the CDR3. Germline V lookup: CDR1 SGHVS, CDR2 FNYEAQ. With V trimmed by 3 bases and J by 0 bases, 4 bases remained unmatched. The CDR3 loop is CASSLDRAGSYNSPLHF. The CDR3 DNA reads TGTGCCAGCAGCTTGGACAGGGCAGGCTCCTATAATTCACCCCTCCACTTT.

This chain links TRBV7-2 with TRBJ1-4; D unclear. Trimming cost V 3 bases and J 5 bases, with 7 bases left between them. The CDR3 loop spans 13 amino acids. Germline lookup yields CDR1 SGHTA and CDR2 FQGNSA. CDR3 DNA: TGTGCCAGCAGCTTTTACCAAAATGAAAAACTGTTTTTT. Its translation: CASSFYQNEKLFF. Looking up the rest from reference TRBV7-2 and TRBJ1-4 gives the full variable domain: GAGVSQSPSNKVTEKGKDVELRCDPISGHTALYWYRQSLGQGLEFLIYFQGNSAPDKSGLPSDRFSAERTGGSVSTLTIQRTQQEDSAVYLCASSFYQNEKLFFGSGTQLSVL.

V usage is TRBV19 and J usage is TRBJ2-3, with 12 bases that match TRBD2. Looked up from germline, CDR1 is LNHDA and CDR2 is SQIVND (reference sequence). The V and J ends lost 5 bases and 4 bases, in that order; junction bases with no gene match: 10. This CDR3 is built from 17 residues. CDR3 DNA sequence: TGTGCCAGTAGTCACCTTGTGTCTAGCGGGAGGGCAGATACGCAGTATTTT. Amino acid sequence: CASSHLVSSGRADTQYF.

The V gene is TRBV19, the J gene TRBJ1-1; D unclear. The CDR3 is made up of 15 amino acids. Germline V lookup: CDR1 LNHDA, CDR2 SQIVND (reference sequence). The germline V and J ends were trimmed by 3 bases and 1 base, with 12 bases remaining between them. The CDR3 here is CASSIYPTPNTEAFF. The DNA of the CDR3 is TGTGCCAGTAGTATCTATCCGACACCGAACACTGAAGCTTTCTTT.

The chain uses TRBV5-1 and TRBJ1-2; 8 bases fit TRBD1. The V and J ends lost 6 bases and 4 bases, in that order; junction bases with no gene match: 11. This CDR3 contains 15 residues. CDR1 SGHRS and CDR2 YFSETQ come from the germline V gene. The chain's CDR3 is CASTSTGGGVYGYTF. CDR3 nucleotides: TGCGCCAGCACCTCCACAGGGGGTGGGGTCTATGGCTACACCTTC.

This sequence joins TRBV30 and TRBJ2-2; 8 nucleotides align to TRBD1. The V and J ends lost 3 bases and 6 bases, in that order; junction bases with no gene match: 33. There are 23 residues in the CDR3. The germline V gene encodes CDR1 GTSNPN and CDR2 SVGIG (reference sequence). The CDR3 DNA is TGTGCCTGGAGCTCCGGTCGGTGGGGGATATCAAGGTCCCTGACAGGGGAGGCCGGGGAGCTGTTTTTT. Protein sequence: CAWSSGRWGISRSLTGEAGELFF.

This chain links TRBV15 with TRBJ2-1, with unresolved D. The germline V and J ends were trimmed by 3 bases and 10 bases, with 13 bases remaining between them. CDR1 and CDR2 (germline): LNHNV, YYDKDF (reference sequence). The length of the CDR3 is 13 residues. The CDR3 is CATSRLTMTEQFF. CDR3 nucleotide sequence: TGTGCCACCAGCAGGCTCACGATGACAGAGCAGTTCTTC. Full variable domain (rest looked up from reference TRBV15 and TRBJ2-1): DAMVIQNPRYQVTQFGKPVTLSCSQTLNHNVMYWYQQKSSQAPKLLFHYYDKDFNNEADTPDNFQSRRPNTSFCFLDIRSPGLGDTAMYLCATSRLTMTEQFFGPGTRLTVL.

J is TRBJ2-6 and V is TRBV7-2; 7 bases align to TRBD1. This CDR3 contains 19 residues. In germline, CDR1 is SGHTA, CDR2 FQGNSA. V lost 5 bases, J lost 0 bases, and 13 bases stayed unmatched. CDR3 in DNA: TGTGCCAGCAGCCCCACAGACAGGGACCTCATCTCTGGGGCCAACGTCCTGACTTTC. Translating it yields CASSPTDRDLISGANVLTF.

This chain joins TRBV4-3 and TRBJ2-7; TRBD1 matches 7 bases. Germline assignment: CDR1 LGHNA and CDR2 YSLEER. The J segment lost 3 bases and the V segment lost 5 bases, leaving 10 bases of the junction unmatched. The CDR3 is made up of 15 amino acids. CDR3 sequence (DNA): TGCGCCAGCAGCTCCTCGACAGGGAATAACTACGAGCAGTACTTC. Encoded protein: CASSSSTGNNYEQYF.

The chain employs TRBV9 and TRBJ1-2, with TRBD1 as a possible D gene (6 bases). In germline, CDR1 is SGDLS, CDR2 YYNGEE. Deletions cut 3 bases from V and 7 bases from J, with 16 bases between. The CDR3 contains 14 residues. The CDR3 nucleotides are TGTGCCAGCAGCGGGGGGCGGGGGGACGGTGGCTACACCTTC. Protein sequence: CASSGGRGDGGYTF. Together with reference TRBV9 and TRBJ1-2, the CDR3 gives the full variable domain: DSGVTQTPKHLITATGQRVTLRCSPRSGDLSVYWYQQSLDQGLQFLIQYYNGEERAKGNILERFSAQQFPDLHSELNLSSLELGDSALYFCASSGGRGDGGYTFGSGTRLTVV.

J is TRBJ1-4 and V is TRBV6-2 or TRBV6-3; D perhaps matches TRBD1 (5 bases). CDR1 is MNHEY and CDR2 is SVGEGT in the germline V gene. This CDR3 is built from 15 residues. V was cut by 2 bases and J by 8 bases, with 15 bases left in between. In DNA form, the CDR3 reads TGTGCCAGCAGTTACGGGGCCCGGAGGGAAGAAAAACTGTTTTTT. Translated, it gives CASSYGARREEKLFF.

This clone appeared once. The genes are TRBV3-1 (or the pseudogene TRBV3-2) and TRBJ2-1; 9 positions agree with TRBD2. The CDR3 has 15 amino acids. Unmatched junction bases numbered 8, after V lost 2 bases and J lost 9 bases. From germline, CDR1 is LGHDT and CDR2 YNNKEL (reference sequence). CDR3 DNA: TGTGCCAGCAGCCAATCTAGCGGGATAGGCCTTGAGCAGTTCTTC. Its protein product is CASSQSSGIGLEQFF.

The chain is built from TRBV13 and TRBJ2-7; D not resolved. The CDR3 runs to 11 residues. The germline gives CDR1 PRHDT, CDR2 FYEKMQ (reference sequence). The V end lost 1 base, the J end lost 6 bases, and 4 bases lay between the germline ends. CDR3 bases: TGTGCCAGCAGCTTAGAGGGCGAGCAGTACTTC. Protein product: CASSLEGEQYF.

V is TRBV5-4 and J is TRBJ2-5, with 8 bases matching TRBD2. CDR1 is SGHNT and CDR2 is YYREEE in the germline V gene (reference sequence). V lost 0 bases to trimming and J lost 0 bases; unmatched junction nucleotides: 4. The CDR3 covers 16 residues. The CDR3 DNA sequence: TGTGCCAGCAGCTTGGGGCGGGGGGTGGACCAAGAGACCCAGTACTTC. Amino acids: CASSLGRGVDQETQYF.

The chain carries TRBV7-8 and TRBJ2-7, with no clear D. V was pared by 7 bases and J by 5 bases, with 12 bases between. The CDR3 consists of 12 residues. Germline-derived CDR1 and CDR2 are SGHVS and FQNEAQ. As DNA, the CDR3 is TGTGCCAGCAACAAATTTGGGGACGAGCAGTACTTC. This sequence encodes CASNKFGDEQYF.